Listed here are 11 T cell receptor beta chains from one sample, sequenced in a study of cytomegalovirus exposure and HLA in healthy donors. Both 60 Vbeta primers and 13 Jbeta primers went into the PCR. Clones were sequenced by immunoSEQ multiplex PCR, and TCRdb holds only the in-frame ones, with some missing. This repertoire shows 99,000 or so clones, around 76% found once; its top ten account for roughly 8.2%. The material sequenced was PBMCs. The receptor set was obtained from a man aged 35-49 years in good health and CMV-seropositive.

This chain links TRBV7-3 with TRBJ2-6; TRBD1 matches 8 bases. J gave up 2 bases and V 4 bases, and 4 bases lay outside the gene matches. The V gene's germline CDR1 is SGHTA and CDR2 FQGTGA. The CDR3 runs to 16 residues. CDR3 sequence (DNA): TGTGCCAGCAGCTGGGACAGGTCCCCTGGGGCCAACGTCCTGACTTTC. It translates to CASSWDRSPGANVLTF.

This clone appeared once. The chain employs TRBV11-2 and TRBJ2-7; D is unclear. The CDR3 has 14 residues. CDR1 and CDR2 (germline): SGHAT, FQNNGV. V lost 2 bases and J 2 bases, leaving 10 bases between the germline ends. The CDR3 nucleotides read TGTGCCAGCAGCTTACGTAGATCCACCTACGAGCAGTACTTC. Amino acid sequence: CASSLRRSTYEQYF.

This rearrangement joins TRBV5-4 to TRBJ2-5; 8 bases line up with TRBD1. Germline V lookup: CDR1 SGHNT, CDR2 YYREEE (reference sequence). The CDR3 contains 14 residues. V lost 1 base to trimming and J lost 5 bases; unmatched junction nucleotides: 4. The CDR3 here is CASSLLRQGETQYF. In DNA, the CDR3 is TGTGCCAGCAGCTTGTTACGACAGGGGGAGACCCAGTACTTC.

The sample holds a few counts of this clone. This CDR3 is CASSPRSEAIDTQYF. Written as DNA, the CDR3 is TGTGCCAGCAGCCCACGGTCTGAGGCAATAGATACGCAGTATTTT. The chain uses TRBV7-6 and TRBJ2-3; D unclear. The CDR3 loop spans 15 amino acids. The germline V and J ends were trimmed by 5 bases and 5 bases, with 17 bases remaining between them. The V gene's germline CDR1 is SGHVS and CDR2 FNYEAQ.

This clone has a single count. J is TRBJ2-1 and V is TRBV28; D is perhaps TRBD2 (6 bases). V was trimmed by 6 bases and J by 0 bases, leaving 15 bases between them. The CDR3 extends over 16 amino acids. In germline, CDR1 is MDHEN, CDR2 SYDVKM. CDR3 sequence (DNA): TGTGCCAGCAGCCCCTTGGAGGGTTACTCCTACAATGAGCAGTTCTTC. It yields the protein CASSPLEGYSYNEQFF.

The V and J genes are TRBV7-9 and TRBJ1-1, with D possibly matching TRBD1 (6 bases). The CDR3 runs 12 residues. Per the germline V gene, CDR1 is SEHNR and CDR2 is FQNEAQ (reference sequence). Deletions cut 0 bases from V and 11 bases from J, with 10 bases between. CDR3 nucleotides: TGTGCCAGCAGCTTAGCACAGGGTTCGGCTTTCTTT. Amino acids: CASSLAQGSAFF.

DNA for the CDR3: TGTGCCAGCAGCTCCGGGATCGGGTCTGGGGTGCAGTACTTC. It codes for CASSSGIGSGVQYF. The rearrangement uses TRBV27 and TRBJ2-5, with D possibly TRBD2 on 5 matching bases. CDR1 and CDR2 (germline): MNHEY, SMNVEV (reference sequence). This CDR3 is built from 14 residues. With 6 bases removed from V and 11 bases from J, the gap between germline ends came to 22 bases.

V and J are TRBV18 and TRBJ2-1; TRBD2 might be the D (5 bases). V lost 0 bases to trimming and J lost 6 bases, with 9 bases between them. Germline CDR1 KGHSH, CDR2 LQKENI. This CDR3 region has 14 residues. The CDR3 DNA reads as TGTGCCAGCTCACCACCTTCCGGGGTCAATGAGCAGTTCTTC. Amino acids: CASSPPSGVNEQFF.

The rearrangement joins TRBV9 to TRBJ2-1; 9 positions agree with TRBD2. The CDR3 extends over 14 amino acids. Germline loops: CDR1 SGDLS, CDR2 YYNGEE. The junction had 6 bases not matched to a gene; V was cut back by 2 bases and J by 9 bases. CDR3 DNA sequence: TGTGCCAGCAGCGTGCGGGGGGGCCCGAGTGAGCAGTTCTTC. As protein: CASSVRGGPSEQFF.

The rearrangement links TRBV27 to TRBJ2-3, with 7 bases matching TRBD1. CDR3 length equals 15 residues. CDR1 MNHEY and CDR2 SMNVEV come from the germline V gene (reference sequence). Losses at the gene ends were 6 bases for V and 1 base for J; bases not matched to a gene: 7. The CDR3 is CASSPTGQRTDTQYF. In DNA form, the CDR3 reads TGTGCCAGCAGCCCCACGGGACAGCGCACAGATACGCAGTATTTT.

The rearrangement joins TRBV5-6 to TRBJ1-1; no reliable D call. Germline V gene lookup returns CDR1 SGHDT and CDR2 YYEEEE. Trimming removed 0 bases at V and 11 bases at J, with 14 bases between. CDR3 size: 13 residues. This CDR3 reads CASSLGWPPKAFF. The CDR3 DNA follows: TGTGCCAGCAGCTTGGGGTGGCCTCCGAAGGCTTTCTTT.